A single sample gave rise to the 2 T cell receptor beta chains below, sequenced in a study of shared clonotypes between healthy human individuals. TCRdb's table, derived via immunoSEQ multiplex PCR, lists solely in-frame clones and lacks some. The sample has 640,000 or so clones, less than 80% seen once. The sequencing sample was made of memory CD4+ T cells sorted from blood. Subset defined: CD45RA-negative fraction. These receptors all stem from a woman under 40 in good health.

This chain's CDR3 is CASSERIVTGELFF. Here the CDR3 DNA reads TGCGCCAGCAGCGAAAGGATTGTAACCGGGGAGCTGTTTTTT. The V and J genes are TRBV10-1 and TRBJ2-2; D call uncertain. Looked up from germline, CDR1 is WNHNN and CDR2 is SYGVQD (reference sequence). This CDR3 contains 14 residues. Deletions cut 6 bases from V and 5 bases from J, with 13 bases between.

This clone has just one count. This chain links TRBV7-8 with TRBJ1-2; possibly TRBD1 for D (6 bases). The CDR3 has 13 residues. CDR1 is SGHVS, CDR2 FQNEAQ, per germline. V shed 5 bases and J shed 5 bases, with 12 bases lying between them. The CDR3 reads CASSTPQGYGYTF. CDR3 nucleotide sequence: TGTGCCAGCAGCACACCACAGGGTTATGGCTACACCTTC.